These 2 T cell receptor beta chains were sequenced from one sample in a study of blood T cell repertoires in COVID-19. Here immunoSEQ multiplex PCR was the method, and the copy in TCRdb shows in-frame clones only, minus some. The data show about 200,000 clones, with about 90% seen just once and approximately 1.2% held by the top ten. Sequencing was carried out using peripheral blood. The source of these receptors is a man aged 25 to 40 with acute or convalescent COVID-19.

The V gene is TRBV7-8, the J gene TRBJ1-5; D gene uncertain. The CDR3 is 15 amino acids. The germline CDR1 and CDR2 sequences are SGHVS and FQNEAQ. V shed 4 bases and J shed 6 bases, with 16 bases lying between them. The CDR3 protein is CASSSSPGLGQPQHF. The CDR3 DNA sequence: TGTGCCAGCAGCTCCTCACCGGGTTTGGGTCAGCCCCAGCATTTT. The variable domain in full, completed from reference TRBV7-8 and TRBJ1-5, reads GAGVSQSPRYKVAKRGQDVALRCDPISGHVSLFWYQQALGQGPEFLTYFQNEAQLDKSGLPSDRFFAERPEGSVSTLKIQRTQQEDSAVYLCASSSSPGLGQPQHFGDGTRLSIL.

The V gene is TRBV15, the J gene TRBJ1-5; TRBD1 matches 7 bases. Germline V lookup: CDR1 LNHNV, CDR2 YYDKDF (reference sequence). There are 17 residues in the CDR3. Unmatched junction bases numbered 7, after V lost 0 bases and J lost 2 bases. The CDR3 DNA reads TGTGCCACCAGCAGAGATAATCCTGACAGGGGCAATCAGCCCCAGCATTTT. Translated, it gives CATSRDNPDRGNQPQHF.